These 5 T cell receptor beta chains were sequenced from one sample in a study of technical replicates of blood from a handful of donors. TCRdb keeps only in-frame clones here, not all; method: immunoSEQ multiplex PCR. Of some 70,000 clones in the sample, about 97% are singletons; the top ten hold 0.25% to 0.35%. Sequenced sample: T cells isolated from PBMCs. These TCRs come from a human donor in good health.

The V gene is TRBV5-1, the J gene TRBJ1-2; no definite D call. The V gene lost 1 base and the J gene lost 0 bases, with 16 bases spanning the gap. CDR3 size: 17 residues. Germline-derived CDR1 and CDR2 are SGHRS and YFSETQ. The DNA for the CDR3 is TGCGCCAGCAGCTTGTTTGGAGGGAGGGATGCTAACTATGGCTACACCTTC. Translation gives CASSLFGGRDANYGYTF.

The chain employs TRBV4-2 and TRBJ1-2; D gene ambiguous. The germline gives CDR1 LGHNA, CDR2 YNFKEQ. There are 15 residues in the CDR3. Trimming removed 0 bases at V and 0 bases at J, with 8 bases between. The DNA for the CDR3 is TGTGCCAGCAGCCAAGAAGGCAGGTCTAACTATGGCTACACCTTC. It specifies CASSQEGRSNYGYTF.

The chain links TRBV6-1 to TRBJ2-7; the match to TRBD1 covers 7 bases. The CDR3 runs 14 residues. The germline V gene has CDR1 MNHNS and CDR2 SASEGT. The V and J ends lost 7 bases and 1 base, in that order; junction bases with no gene match: 7. Here the CDR3 DNA reads TGTGCCAGCACGGGGACAGTCTCTTCCTACGAGCAGTACTTC. Translated, it gives CASTGTVSSYEQYF.

The chain combines TRBV27 with TRBJ2-7, with TRBD1 matching 7 bases. Germline CDR1 is MNHEY and CDR2 is SMNVEV (reference sequence). CDR3 size: 17 residues. The V gene end was trimmed by 6 bases and the J gene end by 0 bases; junction bases not matched to a gene: 14. In DNA form, the CDR3 reads TGTGCCAGCAGGCGACGGTCCGGGACAGAAAGCTCCTACGAGCAGTACTTC. This translates into CASRRRSGTESSYEQYF.

V gene TRBV7-8 combines with J gene TRBJ2-6; D not certain. The CDR3 extends over 17 amino acids. Germline loops: CDR1 SGHVS, CDR2 FQNEAQ. V shed 5 bases and J shed 4 bases, with 18 bases lying between them. The CDR3 region has the DNA TGTGCCAGCAGCACATTTGCCCGAAACGCCGGGGCCAACGTCCTGACTTTC. The encoded protein is CASSTFARNAGANVLTF.